This TCR beta chain appears in the sequencing data of a study of beta chain features in type 1 diabetes. Study at large: All samples yielded roughly 100,000,000 examined sorted cells. Findings and caveats of the study: Type 1 diabetes patients showed a moderate but significant shortening of TCRB CDR3s in all four CD4+ subsets. Relative to healthy donors, patients appeared to have naive, central memory and Treg TCRB repertoires that were more similar.

It was via CD45RO/CCR7/CD25/CD127/CD95/CD27 that CD4+ naive, central memory, regulatory and stem cell-like memory cells were sorted. The CDR3 totals 15 residues. The trim removed 5 bases at V and 4 bases at J, leaving 10 bases unmatched. CDR1 is SGHDN, CDR2 FVKESK, per germline. Reverse transcribing all isolated RNA meant expressed TCRB transcripts were sequenced. TCRdb's table, derived via immunoSEQ multiplex PCR, lists solely in-frame clones and lacks some. The sample comprises 150,000 to 200,000 clones, about 63% of which are singletons, and roughly 0.089% rests with the top ten. About this clone itself: The antigen remains unidentified.

The chain carries TRBV14 and TRBJ2-7, with 8 bases that match TRBD2. This sequence was found in a young man with type 1 diabetes. Sequenced sample: naive CD4+ T cells from blood. CDR3 bases: TGTGCCAGCAGCGCCATCGGGCGGGGGGAATACGAGCAGTACTTC. Translating gives CASSAIGRGEYEQYF.